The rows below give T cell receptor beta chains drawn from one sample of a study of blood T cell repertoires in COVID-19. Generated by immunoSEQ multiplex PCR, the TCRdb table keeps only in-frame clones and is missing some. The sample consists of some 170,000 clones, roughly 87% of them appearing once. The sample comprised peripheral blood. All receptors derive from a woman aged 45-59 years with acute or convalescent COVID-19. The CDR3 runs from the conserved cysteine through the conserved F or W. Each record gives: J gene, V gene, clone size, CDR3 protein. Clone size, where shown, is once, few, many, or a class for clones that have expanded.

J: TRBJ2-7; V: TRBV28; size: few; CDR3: CASSPRLADEQYF
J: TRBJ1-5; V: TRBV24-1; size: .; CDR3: CATLKGRNQPQHF
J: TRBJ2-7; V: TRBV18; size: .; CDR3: CASSGGTGDLEQYF
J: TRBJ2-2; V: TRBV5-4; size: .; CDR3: CASNSNTGELFF
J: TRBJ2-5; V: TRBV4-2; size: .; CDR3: CASSQELGQGGETQYF
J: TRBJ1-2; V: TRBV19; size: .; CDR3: CASSTPGQGIYGYTF
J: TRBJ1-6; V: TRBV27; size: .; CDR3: CASSLISRGWNSPLHF
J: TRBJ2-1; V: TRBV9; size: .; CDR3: CASSVASASASQNEQFF
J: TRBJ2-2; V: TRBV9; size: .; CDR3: CASSVATGQVGPANTGELFF
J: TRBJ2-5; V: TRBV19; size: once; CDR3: CASSIGLAVKETQYF
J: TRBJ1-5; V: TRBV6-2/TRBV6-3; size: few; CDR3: CASSLTGGVYQPQHF
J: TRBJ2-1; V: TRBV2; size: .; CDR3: CASTPGLASPGEQFF
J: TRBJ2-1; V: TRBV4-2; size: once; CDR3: CASSQGSGGDEQFF
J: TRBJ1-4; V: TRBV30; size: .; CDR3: CAWSISREKLFF
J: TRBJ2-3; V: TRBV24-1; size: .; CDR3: CATSDPSDNTDTQYF
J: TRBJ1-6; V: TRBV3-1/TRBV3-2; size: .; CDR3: CASSQDSMSSPLHF
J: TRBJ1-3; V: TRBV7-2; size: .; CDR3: CASSLASRIAGNTIYF
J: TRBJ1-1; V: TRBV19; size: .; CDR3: CASSIRGGQGRNTEAFF
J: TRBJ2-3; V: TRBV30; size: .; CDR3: CAWSGDITDTQYF
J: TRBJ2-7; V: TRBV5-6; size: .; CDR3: CASSLVTVREQYF
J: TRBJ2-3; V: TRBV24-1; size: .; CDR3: CATSDPDRAADTQYF
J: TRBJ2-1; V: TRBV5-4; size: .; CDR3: CASSLAGESYNEQFF
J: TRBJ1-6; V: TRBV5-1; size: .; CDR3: CASSLAGTAYNSPLHF
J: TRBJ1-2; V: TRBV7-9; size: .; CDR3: CASSPSGALNGYTF
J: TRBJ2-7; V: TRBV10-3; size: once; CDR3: CATRGDGYYEQYF
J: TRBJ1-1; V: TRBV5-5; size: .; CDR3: CASSLEGGTEAFF
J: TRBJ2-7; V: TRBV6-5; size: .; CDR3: CASSYGYGAYEQYF
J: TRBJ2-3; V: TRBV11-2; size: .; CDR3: CASSSLAGEVTDTQYF
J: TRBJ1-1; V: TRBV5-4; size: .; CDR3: CASSLATRNTEAFF
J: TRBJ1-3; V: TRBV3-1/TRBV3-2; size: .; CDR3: CATQRQGGNTIYF
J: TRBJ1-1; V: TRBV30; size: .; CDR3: CAWSERPNEAFF
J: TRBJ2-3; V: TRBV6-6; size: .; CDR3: CASIPRGGADTQYF
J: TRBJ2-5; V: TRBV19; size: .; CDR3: CASRGLQETQYF
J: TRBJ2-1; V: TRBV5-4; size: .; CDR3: CASSRDRGVIVNEQFF
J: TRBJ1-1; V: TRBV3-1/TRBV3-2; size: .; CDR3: CASSPRWVRGTEAFF
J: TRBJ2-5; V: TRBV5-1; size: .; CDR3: CASSLGTEETQYF
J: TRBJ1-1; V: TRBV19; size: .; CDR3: CASSIDADYTEAFF
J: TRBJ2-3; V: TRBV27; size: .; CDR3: CASSLRTSGRPDTQYF
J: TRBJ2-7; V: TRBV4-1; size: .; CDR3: CASSPVVWTSGKQYF
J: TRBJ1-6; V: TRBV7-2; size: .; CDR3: CASSPESSYNSPLHF
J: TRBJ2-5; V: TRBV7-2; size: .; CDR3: CASSEGLQETQYF
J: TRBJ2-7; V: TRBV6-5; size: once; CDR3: CASSRQGLSSYEQYF
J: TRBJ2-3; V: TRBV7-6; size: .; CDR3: CASSLAGGGSTDTQYF
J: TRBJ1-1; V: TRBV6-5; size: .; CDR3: CASSHGSRTEAFF
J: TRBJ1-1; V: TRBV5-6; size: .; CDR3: CASRFRGAEAFF
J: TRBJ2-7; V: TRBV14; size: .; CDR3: CASSQPNRGRTEGEQYF
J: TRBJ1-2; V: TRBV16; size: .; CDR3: CASSPVPGQLYGYTF
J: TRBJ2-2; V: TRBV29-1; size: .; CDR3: CSARQPRGTGELFF
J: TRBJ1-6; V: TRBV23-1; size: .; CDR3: CASSQSSSSPLHF
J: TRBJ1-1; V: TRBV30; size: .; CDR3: CALSRGGTEAFF
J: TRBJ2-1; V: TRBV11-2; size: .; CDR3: CASSPGVEQFF
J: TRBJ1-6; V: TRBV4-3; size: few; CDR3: CASSHGQTDSPLHF